The 12 T cell receptor beta chains listed next were all sequenced from one sample in a study of T cell repertoires in cytomegalovirus infection. Each CDR3 protein is one row after TCRdb ran MiXCR on the reads. The table has more than 90,000 distinct CDR3 sequences, about 9.4% seen once. Their specific antigens are unknown. The source material was PBMCs, sequenced either directly or after in vitro stimulation (not recorded which). All receptors come from a human donor in good health (CMV status not recorded). Some clones in this sample may be carry-over from other donors' samples.

The chain recombines TRBV9 with TRBJ2-1; 9 bases fit TRBD2. V lost 4 bases and J lost 5; bases outside the gene matches: 4. Germline values: CDR1 SGDLS, CDR2 YYNGEE. This CDR3 has 14 residues. CDR3 bases: TGTGCCAGCAGCTCTAGCGGGACTGACAATGAGCAGTTCTTC. This translates into CASSSSGTDNEQFF.

The sample holds a few counts of this clonotype. This chain joins TRBV7-6 and TRBJ1-4, with 7 bases aligning to TRBD1. Germline trimming cut 5 bases from V and 8 bases from J; bases unmatched to any gene: 5. There are 13 residues in the CDR3. Germline V gene data show CDR1 as SGHVS and CDR2 as FNYEAQ. In DNA, the CDR3 is TGTGCCAGCAGCGGAGCGACAGGGGAAAAACTGTTTTTT. Protein: CASSGATGEKLFF.

This clonotype was counted a few times. The genes are TRBV7-6 and TRBJ1-5; unclear D gene. Trimming removed 1 base at V and 7 bases at J, with 8 bases between. CDR1 SGHVS and CDR2 FNYEAQ come from the germline V gene. The CDR3 is 13 residues long. CDR3 sequence: CASSLGLGQPQHF. For the CDR3, the DNA is TGTGCCAGCAGCTTAGGATTGGGACAGCCCCAGCATTTT.

On this clonotype itself: At one of its ends the junction is not consistent with the germline gene, which may arise from a read error. The genes are TRBV7-6 and TRBJ2-5; 12 bases are a match to TRBD2. CDR3 length equals 15 residues. Germline CDR1 is SGHVS and CDR2 is FNYEAQ. DNA of the CDR3: TGTGCCAGCAGCCTAGCGGGAGGGAGTGGCGAGACCCAGTACTTC. Its translation: CASSLAGGSGETQYF.

The chain has TRBV3-1 and TRBJ1-5; 9 bases are shared with TRBD1. Germline CDR1 is LGHDT and CDR2 is YNNKEL (reference sequence). V lost 4 bases to trimming and J lost 4 bases; unmatched junction nucleotides: 5. CDR3 length: 15 residues. CDR3 in DNA: TGTGCCAGCAGCCCGGGGACAGGGAAGAATCAGCCCCAGCATTTT. Amino acids: CASSPGTGKNQPQHF.

This clonotype was recorded many times. The gene calls are TRBV19 and TRBJ1-1; 12 bases are shared with TRBD1. Trimming at V came to 6 bases and at J to 4 bases, leaving 9 bases not matched to a gene. The CDR3 consists of 16 residues. Germline CDR1 and CDR2: LNHDA and SQIVND (reference sequence). This chain's CDR3 is CASRGQGAFGSTEAFF. The CDR3, as DNA: TGTGCCAGTAGGGGACAGGGGGCGTTTGGGAGCACTGAAGCTTTCTTT.

This clonotype was seen many times. The rearrangement joins TRBV6-2 or TRBV6-3 to TRBJ2-1, with unresolved D. Germline V gene sequence: CDR1 MNHEY, CDR2 SVGEGT. The CDR3 covers 13 residues. Trimming cost V 10 bases and J 7 bases, with 17 bases left between them. CDR3 region: CATKKRSDNEQFF. CDR3 DNA: TGTGCCACCAAAAAGAGATCCGATAATGAGCAGTTCTTC.

V and J are TRBV4-2 and TRBJ2-7; 10 bases fit TRBD2. The CDR3 is 17 amino acids. V shed 1 base and J 0 bases; nucleotides not matched to a gene: 6. Germline V gene sequence: CDR1 LGHNA, CDR2 YNFKEQ. The CDR3 region is CASSQVPSGRNSYEQYF. CDR3 in DNA: TGTGCCAGCAGCCAAGTTCCTAGCGGGAGAAACTCCTACGAGCAGTACTTC.

At least ten counts were recorded for this clonotype. This chain joins TRBV7-8 and TRBJ2-7; 13 nucleotides align to TRBD2. V shed 6 bases, J shed 5 bases, and the junction held 7 bases outside the gene matches. The V gene's germline CDR1 is SGHVS and CDR2 FQNEAQ. The CDR3 sequence is 15 residues long. The CDR3, as DNA: TGTGCCAGCAGTTCCGGACTAGCGGGAGAACACGAGCAGTACTTC. This codes for CASSSGLAGEHEQYF.

This clonotype occurred many times. The chain is built from TRBV2 and TRBJ1-2; perhaps TRBD1 as D (5 bases). V was trimmed by 10 bases and J by 7 bases, leaving 22 bases between them. This CDR3 is 14 amino acids long. The germline CDR1 and CDR2 sequences are SNHLY and FYNNEI. DNA for the CDR3: TGTGCCACCCCGACCTCGTCGGGGCAAAGTGGCTACACCTTC. This codes for CATPTSSGQSGYTF.

As for this clonotype: At one boundary the junction diverges from the germline segment, which might be a read error. The chain couples TRBV27 to TRBJ1-3; 7 positions match TRBD1. The length of the CDR3 is 15 residues. Germline values: CDR1 MNHEY, CDR2 SMNVEV (reference sequence). The CDR3 DNA reads TGTGCCAGCAGTAAACCGACAGGGTCTGGAATCACCATATATTTT. Translated: CASSKPTGSGITIYF.

This clonotype was seen at least ten times. The chain employs TRBV20-1 and TRBJ2-1, with D uncertain. Looked up from germline, CDR1 is DFQATT and CDR2 is SNEGSKA (reference sequence). This CDR3 is 12 amino acids long. V was clipped by 2 bases and J by 6 bases, with 8 bases between them. The CDR3, as DNA: TGCAGTGCTAGATTGCTTACCAATGAGCAGTTCTTC. Residues: CSARLLTNEQFF.